This T cell receptor beta chain was captured in a study of beta chain features in type 1 diabetes. The whole isolated RNA underwent reverse transcription, so sequencing captured expressed TCRB transcripts. Libraries were prepared by immunoSEQ multiplex PCR; TCRdb keeps only in-frame clonotypes and omits some of them. The profile shows fewer than 400,000 clones, roughly 8% of them singletons. Germline-derived CDR1 and CDR2 are SGHVS and FQNEAQ. Trimming pared 1 base from V and 7 bases from J, leaving 7 bases between. This CDR3 has 13 amino acids. This clone was recorded a few times. Antigen unknown. Regarding the study as a whole: Sequencing the cDNA could make cells with high TCR expression show up more than they should.

This sequence joins TRBV7-8 and TRBJ2-2, with no clear D. What was sequenced was central memory CD4+ T cells from blood. This clonotype was obtained from a woman between 18 and 29 years old in good health. The CDR3 reads CASSLGSGGELFF. CDR3 DNA sequence: TGTGCCAGCAGCTTAGGATCAGGCGGGGAGCTGTTTTTT.